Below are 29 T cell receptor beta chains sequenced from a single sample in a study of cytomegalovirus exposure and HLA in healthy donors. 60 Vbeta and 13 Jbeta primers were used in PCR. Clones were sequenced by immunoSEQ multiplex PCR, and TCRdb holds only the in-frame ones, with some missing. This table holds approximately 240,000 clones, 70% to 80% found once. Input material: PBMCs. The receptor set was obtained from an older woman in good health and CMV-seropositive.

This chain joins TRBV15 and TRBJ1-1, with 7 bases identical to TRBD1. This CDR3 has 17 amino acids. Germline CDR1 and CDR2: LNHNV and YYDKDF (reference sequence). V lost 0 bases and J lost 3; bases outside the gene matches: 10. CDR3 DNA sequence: TGTGCCACCAGCAGAGATCTGGTCAGGGGGACGGACACTGAAGCTTTCTTT. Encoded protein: CATSRDLVRGTDTEAFF. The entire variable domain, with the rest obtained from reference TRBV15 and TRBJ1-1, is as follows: DAMVIQNPRYQVTQFGKPVTLSCSQTLNHNVMYWYQQKSSQAPKLLFHYYDKDFNNEADTPDNFQSRRPNTSFCFLDIRSPGLGDTAMYLCATSRDLVRGTDTEAFFGQGTRLTVV.

CDR3 bases: TGTGCCAGCAGTTCACCGGGACAGGGGGCGGGTACGCAGTATTTT. It is translated as CASSSPGQGAGTQYF. This chain connects TRBV7-2 to TRBJ2-3; 12 bases are a match to TRBD1. V lost 6 bases to trimming and J lost 8 bases; unmatched junction nucleotides: 9. CDR3 size: 15 residues. Looked up from germline, CDR1 is SGHTA and CDR2 is FQGNSA.

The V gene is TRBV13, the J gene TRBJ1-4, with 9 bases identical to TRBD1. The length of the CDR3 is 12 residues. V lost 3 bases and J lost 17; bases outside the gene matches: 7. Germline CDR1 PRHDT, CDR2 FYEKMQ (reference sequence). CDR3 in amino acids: CASSLTGGGIFF. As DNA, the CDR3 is TGTGCCAGCAGCTTGACAGGGGGTGGCATCTTTTTT.

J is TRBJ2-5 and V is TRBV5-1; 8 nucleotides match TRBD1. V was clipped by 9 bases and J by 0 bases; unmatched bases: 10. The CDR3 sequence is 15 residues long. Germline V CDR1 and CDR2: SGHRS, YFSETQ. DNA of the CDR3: TGCGCCATTGTCGGACAGGGTACGTACCAAGAGACCCAGTACTTC. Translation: CAIVGQGTYQETQYF.

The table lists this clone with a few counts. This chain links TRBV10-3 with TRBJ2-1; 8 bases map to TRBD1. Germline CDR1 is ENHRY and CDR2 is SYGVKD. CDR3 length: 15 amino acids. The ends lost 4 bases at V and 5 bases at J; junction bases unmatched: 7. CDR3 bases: TGTGCCATCAGTGGCCGGGACAGGAGAGACAATGAGCAGTTCTTC. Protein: CAISGRDRRDNEQFF.

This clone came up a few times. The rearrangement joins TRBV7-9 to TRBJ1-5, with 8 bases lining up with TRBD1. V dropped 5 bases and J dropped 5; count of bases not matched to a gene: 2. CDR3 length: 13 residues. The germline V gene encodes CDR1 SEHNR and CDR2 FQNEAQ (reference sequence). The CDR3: CASSPTGDQPQHF. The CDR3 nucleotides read TGTGCCAGCAGCCCGACAGGGGATCAGCCCCAGCATTTT.

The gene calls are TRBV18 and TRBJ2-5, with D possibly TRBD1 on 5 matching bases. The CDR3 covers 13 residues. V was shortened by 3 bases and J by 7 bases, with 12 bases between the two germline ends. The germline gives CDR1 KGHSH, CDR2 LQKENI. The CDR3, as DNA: TGTGCCAGCTCACCGCCAAGCCAGGGGACCCAGTACTTC. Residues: CASSPPSQGTQYF.

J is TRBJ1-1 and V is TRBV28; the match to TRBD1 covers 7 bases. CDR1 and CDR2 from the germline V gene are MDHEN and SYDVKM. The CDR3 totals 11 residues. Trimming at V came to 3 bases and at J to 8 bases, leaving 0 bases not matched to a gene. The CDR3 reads CASSLTGEAFF. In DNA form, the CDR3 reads TGTGCCAGCAGTTTGACAGGGGAAGCTTTCTTT.

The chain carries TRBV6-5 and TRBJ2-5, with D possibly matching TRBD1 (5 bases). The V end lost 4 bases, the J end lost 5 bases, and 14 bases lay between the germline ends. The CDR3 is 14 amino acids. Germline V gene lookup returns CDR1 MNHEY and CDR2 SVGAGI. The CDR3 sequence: CASSFRQGRETQYF. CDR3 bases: TGTGCCAGCAGTTTCCGGCAGGGCCGGGAGACCCAGTACTTC.

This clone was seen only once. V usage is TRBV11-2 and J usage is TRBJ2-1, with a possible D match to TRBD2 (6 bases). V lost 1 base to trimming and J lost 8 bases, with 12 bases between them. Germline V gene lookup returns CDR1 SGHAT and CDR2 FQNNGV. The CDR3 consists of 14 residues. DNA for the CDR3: TGTGCCAGCAGCTTAGCTGGGACTGTGCATGAGCAGTTCTTC. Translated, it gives CASSLAGTVHEQFF.

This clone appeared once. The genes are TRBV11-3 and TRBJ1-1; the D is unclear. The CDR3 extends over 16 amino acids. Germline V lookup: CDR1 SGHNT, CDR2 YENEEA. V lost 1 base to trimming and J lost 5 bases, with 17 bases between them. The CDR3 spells CASSLGSGERKTEAFF. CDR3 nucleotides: TGTGCCAGCAGCTTAGGTTCTGGGGAGAGGAAGACTGAAGCTTTCTTT.

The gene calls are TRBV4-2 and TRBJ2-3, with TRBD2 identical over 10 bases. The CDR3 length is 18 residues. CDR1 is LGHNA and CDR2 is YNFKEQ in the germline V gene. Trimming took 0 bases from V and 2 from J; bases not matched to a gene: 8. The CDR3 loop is CASSQDLRLAGVTDTQYF. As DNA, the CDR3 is TGTGCCAGCAGCCAAGATCTTCGGCTAGCGGGGGTCACAGATACGCAGTATTTT.

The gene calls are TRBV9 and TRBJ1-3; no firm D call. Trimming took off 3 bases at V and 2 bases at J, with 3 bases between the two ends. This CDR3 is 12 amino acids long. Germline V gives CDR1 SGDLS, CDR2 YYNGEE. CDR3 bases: TGTGCCAGCAGCGCGGCTGGAAACACCATATATTTT. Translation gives CASSAAGNTIYF. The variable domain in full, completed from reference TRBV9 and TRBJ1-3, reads DSGVTQTPKHLITATGQRVTLRCSPRSGDLSVYWYQQSLDQGLQFLIQYYNGEERAKGNILERFSAQQFPDLHSELNLSSLELGDSALYFCASSAAGNTIYFGEGSWLTVV.

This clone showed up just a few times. CDR3 in DNA: TGCGCCAGCAGCCTACGAGGTGGTGAGACCCAGTACTTC. Its translation: CASSLRGGETQYF. The chain couples TRBV4-1 to TRBJ2-5; D is uncertain. In germline, CDR1 is MGHRA, CDR2 YSYEKL. The CDR3 spans 13 residues. V was trimmed by 4 bases and J by 5 bases, leaving 11 bases between them.

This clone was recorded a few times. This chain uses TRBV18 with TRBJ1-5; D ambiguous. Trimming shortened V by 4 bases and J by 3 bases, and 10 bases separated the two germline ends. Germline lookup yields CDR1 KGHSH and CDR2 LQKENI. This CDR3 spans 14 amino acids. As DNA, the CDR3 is TGTGCCAGCTCACGGTCCGGTAACAATCAGCCCCAGCATTTT. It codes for CASSRSGNNQPQHF.

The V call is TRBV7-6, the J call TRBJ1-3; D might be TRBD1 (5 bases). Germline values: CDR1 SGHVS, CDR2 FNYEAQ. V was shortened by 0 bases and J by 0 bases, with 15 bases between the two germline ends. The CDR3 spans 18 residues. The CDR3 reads CASSLATANLHSGNTIYF. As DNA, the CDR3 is TGTGCCAGCAGCTTAGCGACAGCTAACTTACACTCTGGAAACACCATATATTTT.

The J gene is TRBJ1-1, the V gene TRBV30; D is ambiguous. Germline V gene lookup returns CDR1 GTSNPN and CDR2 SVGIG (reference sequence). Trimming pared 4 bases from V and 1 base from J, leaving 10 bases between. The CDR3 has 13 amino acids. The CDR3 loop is CAWNLNRNTEAFF. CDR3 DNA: TGTGCCTGGAACTTAAACAGGAACACTGAAGCTTTCTTT.

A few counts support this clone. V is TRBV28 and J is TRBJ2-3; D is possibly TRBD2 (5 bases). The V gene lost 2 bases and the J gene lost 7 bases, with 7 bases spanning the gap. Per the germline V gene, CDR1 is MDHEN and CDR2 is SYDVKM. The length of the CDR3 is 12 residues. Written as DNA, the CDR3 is TGTGCCAGCAGTTTAACGGGAAATACGCAGTATTTT. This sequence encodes CASSLTGNTQYF. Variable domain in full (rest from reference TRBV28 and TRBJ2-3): DVKVTQSSRYLVKRTGEKVFLECVQDMDHENMFWYRQDPGLGLRLIYFSYDVKMKEKGDIPEGYSVSREKKERFSLILESASTNQTSMYLCASSLTGNTQYFGPGTRLTVL.

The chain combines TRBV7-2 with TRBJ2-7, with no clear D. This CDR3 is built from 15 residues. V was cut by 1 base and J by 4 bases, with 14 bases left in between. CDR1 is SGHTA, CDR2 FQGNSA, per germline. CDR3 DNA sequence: TGTGCCAGCAGCTTAGGGCAGTCCCCCTTTTACGAGCAGTACTTC. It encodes CASSLGQSPFYEQYF.

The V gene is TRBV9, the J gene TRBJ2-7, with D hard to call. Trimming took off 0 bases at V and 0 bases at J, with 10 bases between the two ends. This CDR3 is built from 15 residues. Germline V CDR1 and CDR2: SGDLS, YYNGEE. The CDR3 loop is CASSVDLQSSYEQYF. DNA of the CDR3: TGTGCCAGCAGCGTAGATTTACAGAGCTCCTACGAGCAGTACTTC.

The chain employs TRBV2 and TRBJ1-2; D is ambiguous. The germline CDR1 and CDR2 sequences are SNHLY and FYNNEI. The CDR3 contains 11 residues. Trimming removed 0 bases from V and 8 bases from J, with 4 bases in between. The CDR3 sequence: CASSEAGGYTF. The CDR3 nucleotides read TGTGCCAGCAGTGAAGCGGGCGGCTACACCTTC.

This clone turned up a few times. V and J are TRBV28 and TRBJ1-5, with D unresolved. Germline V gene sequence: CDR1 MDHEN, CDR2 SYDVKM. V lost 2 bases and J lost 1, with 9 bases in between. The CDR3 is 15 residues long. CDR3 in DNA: TGTGCCAGCAGTTTAGGGCAGCAAAGCAATCAGCCCCAGCATTTT. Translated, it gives CASSLGQQSNQPQHF.

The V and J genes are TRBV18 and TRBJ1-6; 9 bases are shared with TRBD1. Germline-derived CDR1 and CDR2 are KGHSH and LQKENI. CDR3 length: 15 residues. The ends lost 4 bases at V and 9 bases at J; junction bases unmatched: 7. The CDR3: CASSQRQGEGSPLHF. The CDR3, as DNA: TGTGCCAGCTCACAAAGACAGGGGGAAGGTTCACCCCTCCACTTT.

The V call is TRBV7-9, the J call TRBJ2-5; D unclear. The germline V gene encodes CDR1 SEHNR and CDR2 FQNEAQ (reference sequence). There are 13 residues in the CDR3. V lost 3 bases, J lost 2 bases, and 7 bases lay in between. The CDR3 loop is CASSFDFQETQYF. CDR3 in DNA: TGTGCCAGCAGCTTTGACTTTCAAGAGACCCAGTACTTC.

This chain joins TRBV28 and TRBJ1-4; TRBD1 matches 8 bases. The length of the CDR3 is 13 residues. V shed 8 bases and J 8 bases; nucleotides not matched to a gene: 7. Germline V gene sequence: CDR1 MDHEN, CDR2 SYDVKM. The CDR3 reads CASFQGAGEKLFF. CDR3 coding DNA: TGTGCCAGCTTCCAGGGGGCTGGGGAAAAACTGTTTTTT. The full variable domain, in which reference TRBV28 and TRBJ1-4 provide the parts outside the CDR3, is DVKVTQSSRYLVKRTGEKVFLECVQDMDHENMFWYRQDPGLGLRLIYFSYDVKMKEKGDIPEGYSVSREKKERFSLILESASTNQTSMYLCASFQGAGEKLFFGSGTQLSVL.

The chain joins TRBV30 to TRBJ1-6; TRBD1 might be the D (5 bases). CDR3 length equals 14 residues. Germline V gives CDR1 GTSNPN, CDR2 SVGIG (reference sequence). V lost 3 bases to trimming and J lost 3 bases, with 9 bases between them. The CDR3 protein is CAWRAGHYNSPLHF. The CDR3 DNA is TGTGCCTGGAGGGCAGGACACTATAATTCACCCCTCCACTTT.

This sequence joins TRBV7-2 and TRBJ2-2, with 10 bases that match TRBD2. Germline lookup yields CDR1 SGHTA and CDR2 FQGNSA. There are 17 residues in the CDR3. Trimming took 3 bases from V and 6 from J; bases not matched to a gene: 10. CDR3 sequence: CASSFRLAGVGAGELFF. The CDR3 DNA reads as TGTGCCAGCAGCTTCCGCCTAGCGGGAGTGGGAGCCGGGGAGCTGTTTTTT. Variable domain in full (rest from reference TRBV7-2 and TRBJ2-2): GAGVSQSPSNKVTEKGKDVELRCDPISGHTALYWYRQSLGQGLEFLIYFQGNSAPDKSGLPSDRFSAERTGGSVSTLTIQRTQQEDSAVYLCASSFRLAGVGAGELFFGEGSRLTVL.

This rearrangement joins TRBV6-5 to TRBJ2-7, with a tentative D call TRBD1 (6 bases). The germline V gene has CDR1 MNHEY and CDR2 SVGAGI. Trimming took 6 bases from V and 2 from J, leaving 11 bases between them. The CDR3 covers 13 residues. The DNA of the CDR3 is TGTGCCAGCAGAGGACAGCTTACCTACGAGCAGTACTTC. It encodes CASRGQLTYEQYF.

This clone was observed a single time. This CDR3 reads CATSSHEPSAQETQYF. The CDR3, as DNA: TGTGCCACCAGCTCACACGAACCTAGCGCACAAGAGACCCAGTACTTC. V and J are TRBV15 and TRBJ2-5, with D perhaps TRBD2 (6 bases). The CDR3 is 16 residues long. The germline V gene has CDR1 LNHNV and CDR2 YYDKDF (reference sequence). Between the trimmed V and J ends, which lost 5 bases and 2 bases, there was a span of 18 bases.